This is a list of T cell receptor beta chains from one sample in a study of blood T cell repertoires in COVID-19. Assay: immunoSEQ multiplex PCR; the TCRdb copy retains only in-frame clones and omits some. The sample holds more than 110,000 clones, about 87% seen once. The sequenced sample was peripheral blood. The receptors were sampled from a woman aged 40 to 50 with acute or convalescent COVID-19. The CDR3 runs from the conserved cysteine through the conserved F or W. Some rows mark clone size as missing; the rest say once, few, many or name a class of expanded clone.

>TRBJ2-2|-|TRBV3-1/TRBV3-2
CASNRAGKTGELFF
>TRBJ2-3|-|TRBV6-5
CASSYTGGQGTQYF
>TRBJ1-5|-|TRBV6-6
CATDRGEQPQHF
>TRBJ2-2|few|TRBV7-9
CASSSPTSGRTPGELFF
>TRBJ2-2|once|TRBV13
CASNSLWNTGELFF
>TRBJ1-4|-|TRBV30
CAWSVDIRAKLFF
>TRBJ1-1|-|TRBV3-1/TRBV3-2
CASRGTGGNTEAFF
>TRBJ2-7|few|TRBV4-2
CASSQNRGSSYEQYF
>TRBJ1-2|-|TRBV7-9
CASSEIGQGGSRGYGYTF
>TRBJ1-2|-|TRBV30
CAWTAGNYGYTF
>TRBJ1-1|-|TRBV5-1
CASSLVGLNTEAFF
>TRBJ2-7|-|TRBV10-3
CAISPGTGVYEQYF
>TRBJ1-5|-|TRBV5-6
CASSFRGMNQPQHF
>TRBJ2-3|-|TRBV27
CASSLRVRTDTQYF
>TRBJ2-5|-|TRBV30
CAWSWTSAGTQYF
>TRBJ2-1|-|TRBV4-3
CASSQDLGNSYNEQFF
>TRBJ2-5|-|TRBV6-5
CASRLSGAQETQYF
>TRBJ1-4|-|TRBV25-1
CASSGPRTYNEKLFF
>TRBJ1-1|-|TRBV19
CASSIGVQNTEAFF
>TRBJ1-1|-|TRBV12-3/TRBV12-4
CASSREGITEAFF
>TRBJ2-5|-|TRBV7-3
CASSLGSGGLETQYF
>TRBJ2-3|-|TRBV7-9
CASSLGLAGADTQYF
>TRBJ2-4|-|TRBV4-3
CASSQVPAGGAKNIQYF
>TRBJ1-5|-|TRBV7-2
CASSNQGGQPQHF
>TRBJ1-5|-|TRBV7-2
CASSTNSGGPQHF
>TRBJ2-1|-|TRBV6-4
CASSDSERGDSNEQFF
>TRBJ2-7|-|TRBV6-5
CASSIRYEQYF
>TRBJ2-7|-|TRBV7-4
CASGSSTRTSGRPHEQYF
>TRBJ1-5|-|TRBV15
CATSTSGGSQPQHF
>TRBJ1-4|-|TRBV3-1/TRBV3-2
CASSPPGTGGANEKLFF
>TRBJ1-4|-|TRBV19
CASSPSRQGAPNEKLFF
>TRBJ1-1|-|TRBV9
CASSVTGELQAEAFF
>TRBJ1-1|-|TRBV11-2
CASSLGQGLRNTEAFF
>TRBJ2-2|-|TRBV7-2
CASSLEGQGTNTGELFF
>TRBJ1-3|-|TRBV18
CASSRSSGTGNTVYF
>TRBJ1-6|-|TRBV5-5
CASSSRKSSYNSPLHF
>TRBJ1-1|-|TRBV11-2
CASSFPWQGNTEAFF
>TRBJ1-5|-|TRBV27
CASSLWANNQPQHF
>TRBJ1-3|-|TRBV30
CAWSGGGHSGNTIYF
>TRBJ2-5|-|TRBV13
CASSLFKTTIGETQYF
>TRBJ1-1|-|TRBV5-1
CASSLAFPGTEAFF
>TRBJ1-3|once|TRBV4-3
CASSLAGFSGNTIYF
>TRBJ2-7|-|TRBV6-2/TRBV6-3
CASSHRGHYEQYF
>TRBJ1-1|-|TRBV30
CAWKAGVNTEAFF
>TRBJ1-2|-|TRBV4-3
CASSRGQGGIHGYTF
>TRBJ1-1|-|TRBV3-1/TRBV3-2
CASSQDRDREAFF
>TRBJ1-2|-|TRBV9
CASSVSAGYGYTF
>TRBJ2-7|-|TRBV7-6
CASRPAPGGELGQYF
>TRBJ1-2|-|TRBV7-2
CASSSSSTGGVSGYTF
>TRBJ1-1|-|TRBV11-1
CASSWARATEAFF
>TRBJ1-6|-|TRBV9
CASSSRRGDSPLHF
>TRBJ1-1|-|TRBV19
CAEGATSNTEAFF
>TRBJ1-4|-|TRBV2
CASSEGVINEKLFF
>TRBJ1-6|-|TRBV10-3
CAISENRGGSPLHF
>TRBJ2-2|-|TRBV5-6
CASSFPGTVNTGELFF
>TRBJ1-2|-|TRBV2
CASTFSGGGYTF
>TRBJ1-1|-|TRBV3-1/TRBV3-2
CASTPGPNTEAFF
>TRBJ2-7|-|TRBV11-2
CASSSRDRGGNEQYF
>TRBJ1-4|-|TRBV5-6
CASSRQGIAEKLFF
>TRBJ2-3|once|TRBV11-2
CASSLARAVTDTQYF